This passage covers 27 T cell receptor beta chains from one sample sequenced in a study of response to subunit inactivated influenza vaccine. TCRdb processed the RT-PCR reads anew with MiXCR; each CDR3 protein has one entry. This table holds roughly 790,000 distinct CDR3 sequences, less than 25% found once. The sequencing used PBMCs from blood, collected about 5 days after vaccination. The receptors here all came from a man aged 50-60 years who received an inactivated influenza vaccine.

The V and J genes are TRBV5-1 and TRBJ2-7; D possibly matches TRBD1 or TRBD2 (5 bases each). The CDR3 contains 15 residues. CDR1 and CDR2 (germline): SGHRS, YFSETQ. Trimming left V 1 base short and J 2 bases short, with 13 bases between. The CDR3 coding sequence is TGCGCCAGCAGCTTGCCCGGGACCCAGACCTACGAGCAGTACTTC. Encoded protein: CASSLPGTQTYEQYF.

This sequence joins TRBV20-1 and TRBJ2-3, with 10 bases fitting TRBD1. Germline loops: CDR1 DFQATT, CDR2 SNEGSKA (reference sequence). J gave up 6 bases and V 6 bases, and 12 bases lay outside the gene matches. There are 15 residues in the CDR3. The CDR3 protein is CSAPPRTGGYDTQYF. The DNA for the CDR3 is TGCAGTGCCCCCCCGAGGACAGGGGGATATGATACGCAGTATTTT.

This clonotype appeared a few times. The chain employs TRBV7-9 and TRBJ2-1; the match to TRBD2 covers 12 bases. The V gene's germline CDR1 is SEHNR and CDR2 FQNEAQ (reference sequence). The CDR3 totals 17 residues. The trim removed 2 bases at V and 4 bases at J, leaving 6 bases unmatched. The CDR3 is CASSLTGTSGFYNEQFF. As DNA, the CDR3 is TGTGCCAGCAGCTTAACTGGGACTAGCGGGTTTTACAATGAGCAGTTCTTC.

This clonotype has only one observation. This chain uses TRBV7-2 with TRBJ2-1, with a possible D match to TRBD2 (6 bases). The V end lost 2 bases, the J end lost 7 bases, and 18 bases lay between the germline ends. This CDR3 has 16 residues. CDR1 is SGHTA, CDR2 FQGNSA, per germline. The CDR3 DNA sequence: TGTGCCAGCAGCTTACGGGCGGGGACCTCTAGGAATGAGCAGTTCTTC. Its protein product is CASSLRAGTSRNEQFF.

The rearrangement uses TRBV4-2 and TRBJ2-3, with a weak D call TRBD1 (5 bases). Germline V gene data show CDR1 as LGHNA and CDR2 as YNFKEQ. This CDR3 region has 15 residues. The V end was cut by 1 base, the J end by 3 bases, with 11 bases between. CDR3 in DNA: TGTGCCAGCAGCCAAGCAGGGCGGAAAACAGATACGCAGTATTTT. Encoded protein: CASSQAGRKTDTQYF.

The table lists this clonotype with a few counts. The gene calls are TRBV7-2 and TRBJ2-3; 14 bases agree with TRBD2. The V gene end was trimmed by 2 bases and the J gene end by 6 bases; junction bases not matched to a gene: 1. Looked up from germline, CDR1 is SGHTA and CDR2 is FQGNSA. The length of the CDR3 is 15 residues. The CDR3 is CASSLRTSGGDTQYF. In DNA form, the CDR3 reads TGTGCCAGCAGCTTACGGACTAGCGGGGGGGATACGCAGTATTTT.

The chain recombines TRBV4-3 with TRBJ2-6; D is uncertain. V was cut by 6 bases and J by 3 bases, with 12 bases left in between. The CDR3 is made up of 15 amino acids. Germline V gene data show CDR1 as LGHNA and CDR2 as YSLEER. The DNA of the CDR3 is TGCGCCAGCAGTTCCGACCCCTTTGGGGCCAACGTCCTGACTTTC. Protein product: CASSSDPFGANVLTF.

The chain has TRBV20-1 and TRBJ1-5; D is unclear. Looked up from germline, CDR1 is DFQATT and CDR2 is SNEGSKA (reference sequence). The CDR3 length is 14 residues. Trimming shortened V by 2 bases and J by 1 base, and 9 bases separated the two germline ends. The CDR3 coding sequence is TGCAGTGCTAGAAAAGGACGGAGCAATCAGCCCCAGCATTTT. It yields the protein CSARKGRSNQPQHF.

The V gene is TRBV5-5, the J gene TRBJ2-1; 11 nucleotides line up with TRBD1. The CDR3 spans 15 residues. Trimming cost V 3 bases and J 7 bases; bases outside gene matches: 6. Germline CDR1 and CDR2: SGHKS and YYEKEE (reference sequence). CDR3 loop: CASSYGQGASNEQFF. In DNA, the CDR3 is TGTGCCAGCAGCTACGGACAGGGGGCTTCGAATGAGCAGTTCTTC.

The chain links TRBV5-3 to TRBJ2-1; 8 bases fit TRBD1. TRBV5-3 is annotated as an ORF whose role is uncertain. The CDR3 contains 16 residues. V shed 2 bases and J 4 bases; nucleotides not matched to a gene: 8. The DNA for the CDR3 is TGTGCCAGAAGCTTCATCGCGGGACAGGATTACAATGAGCAGTTCTTC. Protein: CARSFIAGQDYNEQFF.

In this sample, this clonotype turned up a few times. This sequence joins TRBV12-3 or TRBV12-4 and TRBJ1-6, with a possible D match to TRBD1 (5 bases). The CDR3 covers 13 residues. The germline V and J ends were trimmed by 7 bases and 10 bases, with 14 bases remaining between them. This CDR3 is CASNGASSSPLHF. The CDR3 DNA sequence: TGTGCCAGCAATGGGGCATCGTCCTCACCCCTCCACTTT.

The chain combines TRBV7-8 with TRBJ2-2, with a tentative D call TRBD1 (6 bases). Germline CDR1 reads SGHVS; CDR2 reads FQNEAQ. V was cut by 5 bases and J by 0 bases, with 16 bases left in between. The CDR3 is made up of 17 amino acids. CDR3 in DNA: TGTGCCAGCAGCCCGCGGTTTTCAGGGGCGAACACCGGGGAGCTGTTTTTT. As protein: CASSPRFSGANTGELFF.

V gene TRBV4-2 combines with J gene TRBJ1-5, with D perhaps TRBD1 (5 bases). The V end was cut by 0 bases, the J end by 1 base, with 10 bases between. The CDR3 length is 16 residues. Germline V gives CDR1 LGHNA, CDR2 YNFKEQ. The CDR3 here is CASSQDPGQSNQPQHF. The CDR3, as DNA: TGTGCCAGCAGCCAAGACCCGGGGCAGAGCAATCAGCCCCAGCATTTT.

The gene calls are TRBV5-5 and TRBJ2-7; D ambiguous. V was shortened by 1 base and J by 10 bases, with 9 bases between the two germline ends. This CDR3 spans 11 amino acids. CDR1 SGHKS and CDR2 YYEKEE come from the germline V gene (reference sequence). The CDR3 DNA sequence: TGTGCCAGCAGCTTGTTCGGGTTACAGTACTTC. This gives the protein CASSLFGLQYF.

The CDR3 DNA reads as TGTGCCAGCAGTGGCCGACACACAGATACGCAGTATTTT. Residues: CASSGRHTDTQYF. The chain carries TRBV2 and TRBJ2-3; D is uncertain. This CDR3 region has 13 residues. Trimming removed 4 bases at V and 2 bases at J, with 7 bases between. Germline values: CDR1 SNHLY, CDR2 FYNNEI.

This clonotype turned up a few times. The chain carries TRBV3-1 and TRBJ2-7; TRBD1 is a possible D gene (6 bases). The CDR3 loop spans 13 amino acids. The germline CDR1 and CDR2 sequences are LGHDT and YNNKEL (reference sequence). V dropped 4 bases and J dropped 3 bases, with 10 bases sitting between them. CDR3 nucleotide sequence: TGTGCCAGCAGCCCTTTACAGGGCTACGAGCAGTACTTC. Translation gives CASSPLQGYEQYF.

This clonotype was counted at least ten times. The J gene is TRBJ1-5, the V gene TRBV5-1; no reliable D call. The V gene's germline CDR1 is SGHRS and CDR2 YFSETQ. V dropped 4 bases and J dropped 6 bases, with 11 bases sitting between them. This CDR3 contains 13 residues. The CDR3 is CASSPTGTQPQHF. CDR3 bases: TGCGCCAGCAGCCCGACTGGAACTCAGCCCCAGCATTTT. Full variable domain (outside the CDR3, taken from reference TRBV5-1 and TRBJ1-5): KAGVTQTPRYLIKTRGQQVTLSCSPISGHRSVSWYQQTPGQGLQFLFEYFSETQRNKGNFPGRFSGRQFSNSRSEMNVSTLELGDSALYLCASSPTGTQPQHFGDGTRLSIL.

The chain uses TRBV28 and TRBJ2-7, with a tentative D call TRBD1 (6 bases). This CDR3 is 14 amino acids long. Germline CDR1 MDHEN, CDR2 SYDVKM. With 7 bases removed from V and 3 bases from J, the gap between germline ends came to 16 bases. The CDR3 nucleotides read TGTGCCAGCAACAGGGTTACCTTACGCTACGAGCAGTACTTC. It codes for CASNRVTLRYEQYF.

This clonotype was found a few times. CDR3 coding DNA: TGTGCCAGCAGTTCAACAGGGCTTAGATACGAGCAGTACTTC. It encodes CASSSTGLRYEQYF. The V and J genes are TRBV6-5 and TRBJ2-7; a weak D match, TRBD1 (6 bases). CDR3 length: 14 residues. CDR1 is MNHEY, CDR2 SVGAGI, per germline. V gave up 4 bases and J gave up 4 bases, with 14 bases separating them.

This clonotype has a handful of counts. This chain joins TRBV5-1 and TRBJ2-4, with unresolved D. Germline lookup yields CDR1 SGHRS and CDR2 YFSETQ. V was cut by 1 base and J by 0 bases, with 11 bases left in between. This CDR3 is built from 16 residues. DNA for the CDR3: TGCGCCAGCAGCTTGATTCCAGAACTAGCCAAAAACATTCAGTACTTC. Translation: CASSLIPELAKNIQYF.

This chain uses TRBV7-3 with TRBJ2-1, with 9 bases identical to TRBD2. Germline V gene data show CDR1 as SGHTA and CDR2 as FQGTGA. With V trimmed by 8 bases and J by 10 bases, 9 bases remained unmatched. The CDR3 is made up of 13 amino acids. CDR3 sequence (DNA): TGTGCCAGCGGCAGGCTAGCGGGGAGGGAGCAGTTCTTC. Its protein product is CASGRLAGREQFF. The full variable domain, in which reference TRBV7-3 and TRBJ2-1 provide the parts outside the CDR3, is GAGVSQTPSNKVTEKGKYVELRCDPISGHTALYWYRQSLGQGPEFLIYFQGTGAADDSGLPNDRFFAVRPEGSVSTLKIQRTERGDSAVYLCASGRLAGREQFFGPGTRLTVL.

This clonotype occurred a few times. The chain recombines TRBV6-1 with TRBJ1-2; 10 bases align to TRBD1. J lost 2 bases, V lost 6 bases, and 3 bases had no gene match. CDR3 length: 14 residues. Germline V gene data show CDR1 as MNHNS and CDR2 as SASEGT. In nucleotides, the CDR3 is TGTGCCAGCAGGACGGGACAGGGGAACTATGGCTACACCTTC. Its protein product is CASRTGQGNYGYTF.

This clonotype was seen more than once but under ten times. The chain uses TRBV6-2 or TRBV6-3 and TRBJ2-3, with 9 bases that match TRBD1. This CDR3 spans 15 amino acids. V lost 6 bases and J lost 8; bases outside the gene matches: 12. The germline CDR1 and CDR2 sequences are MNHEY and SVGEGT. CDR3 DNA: TGTGCCAGCAGCGCGCAGGGACAGGGTCGTGGTACGCAGTATTTT. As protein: CASSAQGQGRGTQYF.

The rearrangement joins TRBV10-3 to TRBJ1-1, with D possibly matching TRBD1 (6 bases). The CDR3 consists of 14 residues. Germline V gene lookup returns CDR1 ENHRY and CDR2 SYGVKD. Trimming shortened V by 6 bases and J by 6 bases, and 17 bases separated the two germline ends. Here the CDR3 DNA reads TGTGCCATCAGACAAGTACAGGGTACCCCTGAAGCTTTCTTT. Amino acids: CAIRQVQGTPEAFF.

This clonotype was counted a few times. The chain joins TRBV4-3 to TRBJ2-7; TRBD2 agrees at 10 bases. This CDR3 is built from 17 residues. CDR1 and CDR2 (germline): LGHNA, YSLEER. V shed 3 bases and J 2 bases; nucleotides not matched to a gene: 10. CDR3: CASSHSIQREGAYEQYF. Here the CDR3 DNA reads TGCGCCAGCAGCCATTCAATTCAGCGGGAGGGGGCCTACGAGCAGTACTTC.

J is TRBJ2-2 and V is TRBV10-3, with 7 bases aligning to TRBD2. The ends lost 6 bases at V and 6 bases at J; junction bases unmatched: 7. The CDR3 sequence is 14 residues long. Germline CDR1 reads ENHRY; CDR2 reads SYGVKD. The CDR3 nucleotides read TGTGCCATCAGGGCACTAGCGCCTGCCGGGGAGCTGTTTTTT. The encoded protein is CAIRALAPAGELFF.

The CDR3, as DNA: TGCGCCAGCAGCTCTCCGGACAGAACTAGCACAGATACGCAGTATTTT. Translated: CASSSPDRTSTDTQYF. This chain links TRBV4-1 with TRBJ2-3, with D tentatively TRBD1 (6 bases). There are 16 residues in the CDR3. The V end was cut by 5 bases, the J end by 0 bases, with 15 bases between. Germline-derived CDR1 and CDR2 are MGHRA and YSYEKL.